Presented here are 12 T cell receptor beta chains from one specimen sequenced in a study of T-cell memory formation after mild COVID-19. TCRdb reprocessed the 5' RACE reads with MiXCR, giving one entry per CDR3 protein. There are some 180,000 distinct CDR3 sequences in the sample; around 20% occur only once, and under 4.5% lies in the top ten. Sequenced input: PBMCs or a T cell subset sorted from them (not recorded which). The receptors stem from a man younger than 35 who had mild COVID-19 (a few samples of this study predate the infection). Cell type and time point are not known.

This clonotype has a handful of counts. The chain employs TRBV7-2 and TRBJ1-2; D unresolved. Germline CDR1 and CDR2: SGHTA and FQGNSA. The V end was cut by 1 base, the J end by 4 bases, with 13 bases between. This CDR3 has 15 amino acids. CDR3 in amino acids: CASSLGPDASYGYTF. As DNA, the CDR3 is TGTGCCAGCAGCTTAGGGCCGGACGCGAGCTATGGCTACACCTTC.

There are a few counts of this clonotype. J is TRBJ2-1 and V is TRBV6-5; D unresolved. V shed 5 bases and J shed 8 bases, with 7 bases lying between them. Germline V gene lookup returns CDR1 MNHEY and CDR2 SVGAGI. The CDR3 contains 11 residues. The CDR3 reads CASSTWDEQFF. CDR3 coding DNA: TGTGCCAGCAGTACCTGGGATGAGCAGTTCTTC.

This clonotype was observed a handful of times. J is TRBJ1-3 and V is TRBV20-1, with D uncertain. CDR1 is DFQATT and CDR2 is SNEGSKA in the germline V gene (reference sequence). The CDR3 consists of 13 residues. Deletions cut 6 bases from V and 4 bases from J, with 13 bases between. The DNA for the CDR3 is TGCAGTGCCTCGGAAGATATGGGAAACACCATATATTTT. Its protein is CSASEDMGNTIYF.

This clonotype was counted between two and nine times. The chain combines TRBV5-1 with TRBJ1-3; D gene uncertain. In germline, CDR1 is SGHRS, CDR2 YFSETQ. CDR3 length: 14 amino acids. V lost 5 bases and J 0 bases, leaving 9 bases between the germline ends. The CDR3 coding sequence is TGCGCCAGCAGGGTCGAGAGCTCTGGAAACACCATATATTTT. Encoded protein: CASRVESSGNTIYF.

In this sample, this clonotype turned up a few times. The chain combines TRBV7-8 with TRBJ1-1; 7 bases agree with TRBD1. The CDR3 has 16 residues. With V trimmed by 5 bases and J by 0 bases, 9 bases remained unmatched. Germline CDR1 and CDR2: SGHVS and FQNEAQ. The CDR3, as DNA: TGTGCCAGCAGCCTCGCGCAGGGGGTTTTGAACACTGAAGCTTTCTTT. Its protein is CASSLAQGVLNTEAFF.

This clonotype turned up a few times. The chain joins TRBV29-1 to TRBJ2-3, with D maybe TRBD2 (6 bases). This CDR3 contains 14 residues. V dropped 1 base and J dropped 6 bases, with 14 bases sitting between them. The V gene's germline CDR1 is SQVTM and CDR2 ANQGSEA. The CDR3 loop reads CSVEGGDSTDTQYF. The CDR3 DNA follows: TGCAGCGTTGAAGGCGGGGACTCCACGGATACGCAGTATTTT.

The chain links TRBV11-1 to TRBJ2-3; D ambiguous. The CDR3 is 14 amino acids. Germline V CDR1 and CDR2: SGHAT, FQDESV (reference sequence). V dropped 6 bases and J dropped 0 bases, with 10 bases sitting between them. CDR3 sequence: CASSDRASTDTQYF. The CDR3 DNA follows: TGTGCCAGCAGTGACCGGGCTAGCACAGATACGCAGTATTTT.

This clonotype was found a few times. The V and J genes are TRBV7-9 and TRBJ1-5; D gene ambiguous. CDR1 and CDR2 (germline): SEHNR, FQNEAQ (reference sequence). V dropped 1 base and J dropped 7 bases, with 5 bases sitting between them. This CDR3 is built from 12 residues. CDR3 nucleotides: TGTGCCAGCAGCTTAGGGGAGCAGCCCCAGCATTTT. Translation: CASSLGEQPQHF.

This clonotype was counted a few times. J is TRBJ2-2 and V is TRBV7-2; no clear D gene. CDR3 length: 14 amino acids. Trimming stripped 3 bases from V and 6 bases from J, with 11 bases between. Per germline, CDR1 SGHTA and CDR2 FQGNSA. The CDR3 nucleotides read TGTGCCAGCAGCTTCCTCAGGAAGGCCGGGGAGCTGTTTTTT. Translation: CASSFLRKAGELFF.

The V and J genes are TRBV5-1 and TRBJ2-2; the match to TRBD2 covers 10 bases. This CDR3 region has 16 residues. Germline assignment: CDR1 SGHRS and CDR2 YFSETQ. V was clipped by 2 bases and J by 7 bases; unmatched bases: 8. The CDR3 reads CASSFEGTSVVGELFF. CDR3 DNA sequence: TGCGCCAGCAGCTTCGAAGGGACTAGCGTTGTCGGGGAGCTGTTTTTT.

This clonotype was counted at least ten times. The chain recombines TRBV5-1 with TRBJ2-5; 9 bases fit TRBD2. The CDR3 extends over 19 amino acids. V lost 4 bases to trimming and J lost 2 bases; unmatched junction nucleotides: 18. Germline CDR1 and CDR2: SGHRS and YFSETQ. CDR3 in amino acids: CASSPPITLSGGGQETQYF. The DNA of the CDR3 is TGCGCCAGCAGCCCCCCCATAACCCTTAGCGGGGGAGGTCAAGAGACCCAGTACTTC.

The chain carries TRBV7-9 and TRBJ2-7, with D possibly being TRBD2 (6 bases). CDR3 length equals 12 residues. Germline-derived CDR1 and CDR2 are SEHNR and FQNEAQ (reference sequence). The germline V and J ends were trimmed by 5 bases and 6 bases, with 11 bases remaining between them. The CDR3 coding sequence is TGTGCCAGCAGCATGGACTATTTCGAGCAGTACGTC. It yields the protein CASSMDYFEQYV.